The clone carrying this T cell receptor (beta chain) was recorded only once. TCRdb's copy holds only in-frame clones and misses some; the assay was immunoSEQ multiplex PCR. The sample consists of fewer than 450,000 clones, about 90% of them appearing once. The source of the sample is a study of blood T cell repertoires in COVID-19. Study context: Whether acute or convalescent, the COVID-19 samples came from the United States, Italy and Spain. Sample material is recorded as cDNA or gDNA derived from T cells, B-cell-depleted T cells, or PBMCs.

This CDR3 region has 17 residues. Trimming at V came to 0 bases and at J to 5 bases, leaving 8 bases not matched to a gene. Germline CDR1 and CDR2: SGDLS and YYNGEE. The TCR comes from a woman aged 18-29 years who had recovered from COVID-19. V and J are TRBV9 and TRBJ2-5; 12 nucleotides agree with TRBD2. The specimen was peripheral blood. The CDR3 coding sequence is TGTGCCAGCAGCGTAGGGGCTAGCGGGAGGGCCGTCGAGACCCAGTACTTC. Its translation: CASSVGASGRAVETQYF. Filled out from reference TRBV9 and TRBJ2-5, the complete variable domain reads DSGVTQTPKHLITATGQRVTLRCSPRSGDLSVYWYQQSLDQGLQFLIQYYNGEERAKGNILERFSAQQFPDLHSELNLSSLELGDSALYFCASSVGASGRAVETQYFGPGTRLLVL.